This T cell receptor beta chain derives from a study of blood T cell repertoires in COVID-19. At the level of the study: Spain, Italy and the United States supplied samples that represented acute and convalescent COVID-19. The analysed material was cDNA or gDNA that came from T cells, B-cell-depleted T cells, or PBMCs.

V lost 5 bases and J 0 bases, leaving 22 bases between the germline ends. CDR3 size: 18 residues. Germline CDR1 and CDR2: MNHNY and SVGAGI (reference sequence). In the original workflow: Researchers report that nucleated cell counts were estimated from reference gene primer amplification. The assay was immunoSEQ multiplex PCR, and TCRdb's table has in-frame clones only and misses some. V and J calls and clone size come straight from that table; D and trimming were deduced from the DNA. The sample shows 80,000 to 95,000 clones, around 81% of them seen only once. The clonotype comes from a man aged 80 or over with acute or convalescent COVID-19. The J gene is TRBJ1-2, the V gene TRBV6-6, with a weak D call TRBD1 (5 bases). Sequencing was done on a sample of peripheral blood. Here the CDR3 DNA reads TGTGCCAGCAGTCCCCTACCGGGCAGGGAAGGTACTAACTATGGCTACACCTTC. Amino acids: CASSPLPGREGTNYGYTF.